The present T cell receptor (beta chain) was sequenced within a study of shared clonotypes between healthy human individuals. Study results and limitations: Generally, estimated richness proved larger in naive subsets than it did in memory subsets.

Notes on this clone: Its specificity is not known.

Positive CCR7 selection of CD45RO-negative cells yielded the naive CD8 cells, and terminally differentiated effector memory CD45RA+ cells were excluded. Nashville, Tennessee was home to all donors, who were Caucasian adults. The protocol was immunoSEQ multiplex PCR, while the TCRdb copy is restricted to in-frame clones and leaves out a portion. The sample shows under 2,000,000 clones, about 95% of them seen only once. Sequenced input: naive CD8+ T cells sorted from blood. The receptor comes from a man younger than 30 in good health.

The CDR3 nucleotides are TGTGCCTGGACGTATGACACTGAAGCTTTCTTT. This sequence encodes CAWTYDTEAFF. V usage is TRBV30 and J usage is TRBJ1-1; D is unresolved. The V and J ends lost 4 bases and 3 bases respectively, with 6 bases between them. This CDR3 has 11 amino acids. CDR1 GTSNPN and CDR2 SVGIG come from the germline V gene (reference sequence).